These T cell receptor beta chains were read from a single sample in a study of blood T cell repertoires in COVID-19. TCRdb keeps only in-frame clones here, not all; method: immunoSEQ multiplex PCR. The table includes tens of thousands of clones, roughly 87% detected once. Sequenced sample: peripheral blood. The receptors here all came from a man between 60 and 70 years old with acute or convalescent COVID-19. Each CDR3 is given with its conserved first and last residue. A D gene is named only where the DNA matches it firmly. Size tells how often a clone was seen (once, few, many) or the class of an expanded clone, and some rows leave it out.

abundance: .; v_gene: TRBV7-2; d_gene: TRBD2; j_gene: TRBJ2-2; CDR3nt: TGTGCCAGCAGCTTCGGGACTAGTAGTATGGAGCTGTTTTTT; CDR3aa: CASSFGTSSMELFF
abundance: .; v_gene: TRBV29-1; d_gene: TRBD1; j_gene: TRBJ2-7; CDR3nt: TGCAGCGTTGCCGGGACAGGGGACAGAGCTAGCTCCTACGAGCAGTACTTC; CDR3aa: CSVAGTGDRASSYEQYF
abundance: .; v_gene: TRBV6-1; d_gene: .; j_gene: TRBJ1-2; CDR3nt: TGTGCCAGCAGTGGAGCCAGGGTGGGGTATGGCTACACCTTC; CDR3aa: CASSGARVGYGYTF
abundance: .; v_gene: TRBV18; d_gene: .; j_gene: TRBJ2-7; CDR3nt: TGTGCCAGCTCATTACCGGGCCCAGCGGCCTACGAGCAGTACTTC; CDR3aa: CASSLPGPAAYEQYF
abundance: .; v_gene: TRBV30; d_gene: .; j_gene: TRBJ2-7; CDR3nt: TGTGCCTGGAGCCGCTACCGACAGTCCGGAACCTACGAGCAGTACTTC; CDR3aa: CAWSRYRQSGTYEQYF
abundance: .; v_gene: TRBV19; d_gene: TRBD1; j_gene: TRBJ1-6; CDR3nt: TGTGCCAGTAGTACGTCGACAGGGGGGGGTTCACCCCTCCACTTT; CDR3aa: CASSTSTGGGSPLHF
abundance: .; v_gene: TRBV9; d_gene: .; j_gene: TRBJ2-7; CDR3nt: TGTGCCAGCAGCGTAGCGGACTCCTCCTACGAGCAGTACTTC; CDR3aa: CASSVADSSYEQYF
abundance: .; v_gene: TRBV6-5; d_gene: .; j_gene: TRBJ1-1; CDR3nt: TGTGCCAGCAGGCAGTCGAACACTGAAGCTTTCTTT; CDR3aa: CASRQSNTEAFF
abundance: .; v_gene: TRBV6-5; d_gene: .; j_gene: TRBJ2-7; CDR3nt: TGTGCCAGCATGGGGACTTACAGCTCCTACGAGCAGTACTTC; CDR3aa: CASMGTYSSYEQYF
abundance: .; v_gene: TRBV6-5; d_gene: TRBD1; j_gene: TRBJ2-5; CDR3nt: TGTGCCAGCAGCCAATACAGGGGCCAAGAGACCCAGTACTTC; CDR3aa: CASSQYRGQETQYF
abundance: .; v_gene: TRBV19; d_gene: .; j_gene: TRBJ1-5; CDR3nt: TGTGCCAGTAGTATGGGGCAGAACAATCAGCCCCAGCATTTT; CDR3aa: CASSMGQNNQPQHF
abundance: .; v_gene: TRBV19; d_gene: TRBD1; j_gene: TRBJ1-3; CDR3nt: TGTGCCAGTAGCGAGACCGGGACAGGGATTGGAAACACCATATATTTT; CDR3aa: CASSETGTGIGNTIYF
abundance: .; v_gene: TRBV12-5; d_gene: .; j_gene: TRBJ1-1; CDR3nt: TGTGCTAGTGAACCAGGGATTATGAACACTGAAGCTTTCTTT; CDR3aa: CASEPGIMNTEAFF
abundance: .; v_gene: TRBV24-1; d_gene: TRBD1; j_gene: TRBJ1-1; CDR3nt: TGTGCCACCTGGGGCCGGGACAGGGGCCGTCTGAGTACTGAAGCTTTCTTT; CDR3aa: CATWGRDRGRLSTEAFF
abundance: once; v_gene: TRBV3-1/TRBV3-2; d_gene: .; j_gene: TRBJ2-5; CDR3nt: TGTGCCAGCAGCCCGCTCGGGGTGGGGAGGTCGGAGACCCAGTACTTC; CDR3aa: CASSPLGVGRSETQYF
abundance: .; v_gene: TRBV7-2; d_gene: .; j_gene: TRBJ1-2; CDR3nt: TGTGCCAGCAGCTTAGCGTACCCGGTCGGTGGCTACACCTTC; CDR3aa: CASSLAYPVGGYTF
abundance: .; v_gene: TRBV5-1; d_gene: TRBD2; j_gene: TRBJ2-3; CDR3nt: TGCGCCAGCAGCTTTAGCGGGAAGGGGGATACGCAGTATTTT; CDR3aa: CASSFSGKGDTQYF
abundance: .; v_gene: TRBV18; d_gene: TRBD1; j_gene: TRBJ2-7; CDR3nt: TGTGCCAGCTCACCAAGCGGACAGGGGGCGGGGGAGCAGTACTTC; CDR3aa: CASSPSGQGAGEQYF
abundance: few; v_gene: TRBV7-3; d_gene: TRBD1; j_gene: TRBJ1-2; CDR3nt: TGTGCCAGCAGCCCCAAGGGGGCTATGGGCTACACCTTC; CDR3aa: CASSPKGAMGYTF
abundance: .; v_gene: TRBV6-2/TRBV6-3; d_gene: TRBD2; j_gene: TRBJ2-5; CDR3nt: TGTGCCAGCAGTACCATCTCCGGGAGGACACAAGAGACCCAGTACTTC; CDR3aa: CASSTISGRTQETQYF
abundance: .; v_gene: TRBV27; d_gene: .; j_gene: TRBJ2-1; CDR3nt: TGTGCCAGCAGTCGACTATCAGACAATGAGCAGTTCTTC; CDR3aa: CASSRLSDNEQFF
abundance: few; v_gene: TRBV29-1; d_gene: .; j_gene: TRBJ1-2; CDR3nt: TGCAGCGTTGAAATGGACAGCCTCTATGGCTACACCTTC; CDR3aa: CSVEMDSLYGYTF
abundance: .; v_gene: TRBV7-9; d_gene: .; j_gene: TRBJ2-3; CDR3nt: TGTGCCAGCAGCTTAGTAGCGAGCACAGATACGCAGTATTTT; CDR3aa: CASSLVASTDTQYF
abundance: .; v_gene: TRBV5-1; d_gene: .; j_gene: TRBJ1-4; CDR3nt: TGCGCCAGCAGCTTGGCACCTAATAATGAAAAACTGTTTTTT; CDR3aa: CASSLAPNNEKLFF
abundance: few; v_gene: TRBV2; d_gene: .; j_gene: TRBJ1-1; CDR3nt: TGTGCCAGCAGAGCCGGGACACAAATGAACACTGAAGCTTTCTTT; CDR3aa: CASRAGTQMNTEAFF
abundance: .; v_gene: TRBV7-2; d_gene: .; j_gene: TRBJ1-1; CDR3nt: TGTGCCAGCAGCTTACGCGGCAGGGGCGACACTGAAGCTTTCTTT; CDR3aa: CASSLRGRGDTEAFF
abundance: .; v_gene: TRBV10-3; d_gene: TRBD2; j_gene: TRBJ2-3; CDR3nt: TGTGCCATCAGTGAGTTCCAGCGGGAGTCAGATACGCAGTATTTT; CDR3aa: CAISEFQRESDTQYF
abundance: .; v_gene: TRBV30; d_gene: TRBD1; j_gene: TRBJ1-6; CDR3nt: TGTGCCTGGAGCTGGACAGGGACGAATTCACCCCTCCACTTT; CDR3aa: CAWSWTGTNSPLHF
abundance: once; v_gene: TRBV3-1/TRBV3-2; d_gene: TRBD1; j_gene: TRBJ2-7; CDR3nt: TGTGCCAGCAGCCAAGAAAGCCGGGACAGCTGGTACTACGAGCAGTACTTC; CDR3aa: CASSQESRDSWYYEQYF
abundance: .; v_gene: TRBV19; d_gene: .; j_gene: TRBJ2-3; CDR3nt: TGTGCCAGTAGTCGAGACACCGGCAGGGTATCTACGCAGTATTTT; CDR3aa: CASSRDTGRVSTQYF
abundance: .; v_gene: TRBV27; d_gene: .; j_gene: TRBJ1-5; CDR3nt: TGTGCCAGCAGTTTATTCTCGGGTTTTGAGCAGCCCCAGCATTTT; CDR3aa: CASSLFSGFEQPQHF
abundance: .; v_gene: TRBV3-1/TRBV3-2; d_gene: .; j_gene: TRBJ2-5; CDR3nt: TGTGCCAGCAGCCAAGCTGAAGAGACCCAGTACTTC; CDR3aa: CASSQAEETQYF
abundance: few; v_gene: TRBV7-3; d_gene: .; j_gene: TRBJ1-2; CDR3nt: TGTGCCAGCAGCCAAAACGGGGGGTCTAACTATGGCTACACCTTC; CDR3aa: CASSQNGGSNYGYTF
abundance: .; v_gene: TRBV5-1; d_gene: .; j_gene: TRBJ1-3; CDR3nt: TGCGCCAGCAGCTTGGCAGGGGCTTACGGAAACACCATATATTTT; CDR3aa: CASSLAGAYGNTIYF
abundance: .; v_gene: TRBV24-1; d_gene: .; j_gene: TRBJ2-2; CDR3nt: TGTGCCTCTAGTCAGGCAGGGTCCGGGGAGCTGTTTTTT; CDR3aa: CASSQAGSGELFF
abundance: .; v_gene: TRBV18; d_gene: .; j_gene: TRBJ2-7; CDR3nt: TGTGCCAGCTCACTGGCAGGGGACGCTGGCGAGCAGTACTTC; CDR3aa: CASSLAGDAGEQYF
abundance: .; v_gene: TRBV21-1; d_gene: .; j_gene: TRBJ2-1; CDR3nt: TGTGCCAGCAGCAAAGGGACTAGCAATGAGCAGTTCTTC; CDR3aa: CASSKGTSNEQFF
abundance: .; v_gene: TRBV6-4; d_gene: .; j_gene: TRBJ2-2; CDR3nt: TGTGCCAGCAGTAGGACAGCAACGAACACCGGGGAGCTGTTTTTT; CDR3aa: CASSRTATNTGELFF
abundance: .; v_gene: TRBV23-1; d_gene: .; j_gene: TRBJ2-6; CDR3nt: TGCGCCAGCAGTCATGAGTCCCATAAGGGGCCGGGCTCTGGGGCCAACGTCCTGACTTTC; CDR3aa: CASSHESHKGPGSGANVLTF
abundance: .; v_gene: TRBV3-1/TRBV3-2; d_gene: .; j_gene: TRBJ2-7; CDR3nt: TGTGCCAGCAGCCAACGCAGTACAAGCGAGCAGTACTTC; CDR3aa: CASSQRSTSEQYF
abundance: .; v_gene: TRBV4-1; d_gene: .; j_gene: TRBJ1-1; CDR3nt: TGCGCCAGCAGCGAAGCGGGGGTGAACACTGAAGCTTTCTTT; CDR3aa: CASSEAGVNTEAFF